Listed below are T cell receptor beta chains from one sample, sequenced in a study of Ad26.COV2.S vaccination and SARS-CoV-2 variants. Generated by immunoSEQ multiplex PCR, the TCRdb table keeps only in-frame clones and is missing some. The table includes roughly 700,000 clones, roughly nine tenths detected once. Specimen: peripheral blood, collected in a trial of Ad26.COV2.S vaccine versus placebo. The source of these receptors is a person between 18 and 65 years old who received the Ad26.COV2.S COVID-19 vaccine or a placebo. Each CDR3 is given with its conserved first and last residue. The order of the fields is D gene, V gene, CDR3 protein. The D gene is left open where the match is weak.

d_gene: -
v_gene: TRBV11-2
CDR3aa: CASRTGPTDTQYF

d_gene: TRBD1
v_gene: TRBV2
CDR3aa: CASNYRGDTDTQYF

d_gene: -
v_gene: TRBV4-2
CDR3aa: CASSQEERNTIYF

d_gene: TRBD1
v_gene: TRBV5-8
CDR3aa: CASSRTGANYGYTF

d_gene: -
v_gene: TRBV7-9
CDR3aa: CASSLNYLPGEQFF

d_gene: -
v_gene: TRBV19
CDR3aa: CASSMSRAIGQPQHF

d_gene: -
v_gene: TRBV10-3
CDR3aa: CAISSTGELFF

d_gene: -
v_gene: TRBV6-6
CDR3aa: CATGARQPQHF

d_gene: TRBD1
v_gene: TRBV6-5
CDR3aa: CASSRDRHNYGYTF

d_gene: -
v_gene: TRBV29-1
CDR3aa: CSAQAGPFGYEQYF

d_gene: -
v_gene: TRBV10-3
CDR3aa: CAISESRTGELFF

d_gene: TRBD1
v_gene: TRBV3-1/TRBV3-2
CDR3aa: CASSQRTGPYEQYF

d_gene: -
v_gene: TRBV5-8
CDR3aa: CASSTGTKYNSPLHF

d_gene: TRBD2
v_gene: TRBV9
CDR3aa: CASSDTSGVDTQYF

d_gene: -
v_gene: TRBV24-1
CDR3aa: CAISERRPVRGTEAFF

d_gene: -
v_gene: TRBV11-2
CDR3aa: CASSLLEKLFF

d_gene: TRBD2
v_gene: TRBV7-3
CDR3aa: CASSLRWRGSTDTQYF

d_gene: -
v_gene: TRBV6-5
CDR3aa: CASSRSDTQYF

d_gene: -
v_gene: TRBV7-6
CDR3aa: CASSLGLPGRAFF

d_gene: -
v_gene: TRBV11-2
CDR3aa: CASSLGIGGGHYIEQFF

d_gene: -
v_gene: TRBV3-1/TRBV3-2
CDR3aa: CASSQESGAPYEQYF

d_gene: -
v_gene: TRBV24-1
CDR3aa: CATSDTGTGAFTDTQYF

d_gene: TRBD2
v_gene: TRBV6-5
CDR3aa: CASSSGRIYEQYF

d_gene: -
v_gene: TRBV7-8
CDR3aa: CASSPSTLLHYGYTF

d_gene: -
v_gene: TRBV2
CDR3aa: CASSEGLNTEAFF

d_gene: TRBD1
v_gene: TRBV7-9
CDR3aa: CASSIQTGSGANVLTF

d_gene: TRBD1
v_gene: TRBV3-1/TRBV3-2
CDR3aa: CASSQADRATPFF

d_gene: -
v_gene: TRBV4-1
CDR3aa: CASSQEWGTDTQYF